This T cell receptor (beta chain) was recovered during a study of T cell responses to AZD1222 COVID-19 vaccine. Study-wide results and limits: Among the donors, most were white British and more were female, and clonal diversity was possibly underestimated. Spike-spanning, vaccine-associated CD4 TCRs were dominant at 160-218 and 743-854.

Germline CDR1 is KGHSH and CDR2 is LQKENI. The CDR3 has 15 residues. Trimming removed 1 base at V and 0 bases at J, with 7 bases between. Here immunoSEQ multiplex PCR was the method, and the copy in TCRdb shows in-frame clones only, minus some. The profile shows 83,000 or so clones, more than 70% of them singletons. As concerns this clone: Its antigen is undetermined.

Specimen: peripheral blood, collected on day 0 of AZD1222 vaccination. The genes are TRBV18 and TRBJ2-1; perhaps TRBD1 as D (5 bases). The TCR originated in an adult in good health. CDR3 loop: CASSPQGISYNEQFF. CDR3 in DNA: TGTGCCAGCTCACCACAGGGGATCTCCTACAATGAGCAGTTCTTC.